This T cell receptor beta chain appears in the sequencing data of a study of blood T cells in healthy people across ages (dated by TCRdb to 2014 to 2015). Looking at the study overall: Template switching captured roughly one uniquely barcoded TCR beta cDNA molecule per two T cells in model experiments. Age-related changes in TCR beta repertoire diversity were measured in the study by deep sequencing normalized with unique cDNA molecular identifiers. Donors were grouped into four age groups: young (average approximately 15 years), middle-aged (39), aged (roughly 62) and long-lived (approximately 75). Donors of different ages were randomly distributed across sequencing lanes to avoid experimental bias. Two additional independent replicas of 1 million unique cDNA reads from the same blood draw were analyzed for two donors (one aged 18 to 30 and one aged 80 or older). Paper-wide results and their limitations: Observed TCR beta diversity per million T cells fell roughly linearly with age, and a significant reduction was already apparent by age roughly 40. The CMV infection status of donors was not known, potentially confounding age-related changes in expanded clonotypes. Estimates of total diversity based on one million sequenced T cells were considered lower bounds and underestimates. Bulk unsorted PBMC profiling prevented conclusive comparison of naive and antigen-experienced compartments. There was a strong correlation between observed TCR beta diversity and the percentage of naive T cells measured by flow cytometry. Compared with the aged group, the long-lived group had more naive CD4+ T cells, fewer expanded clones and increased TCR diversity, suggesting age selection.

Taken from the germline V gene (reference sequence), the CDR1 and CDR2 loops are MNHEY and SMNVEV. Relative to germline, V is missing 4 bases and J is missing 0 bases, with 8 bases of the junction outside any gene match. From the cysteine through the phenylalanine, the CDR3 covers 16 amino acids. Only CDR3 DNA remains: 48 bases, in frame from the first base. This clonotype was seen ten or more times. The specificity of this receptor is unknown. There are no base qualities to consult, and no much larger clone falls within one base. Library generation was performed with 5' RACE. Sequenced on an Illumina HiSeq 2500. A second PCR of about 6 to 12 cycles was performed with a sample-barcoded 5' primer and a J-beta primer mix. Each TCR beta cDNA molecule received a unique molecular identifier from a template-switch 5' adaptor carrying 12 random nucleotides. At least 2.5 million CDR3-containing paired-end reads were obtained from each sample. First-strand cDNA was synthesized from all RNA with the Mint cDNA synthesis kit, primed by a TRBC-specific oligonucleotide. After uracil-DNA glycosylase treatment, a first 18-cycle PCR used universal primers M1SS and BC2_uni_R on all cDNA. As for the original processing: Normalization of each sample was performed by random selection of 1 million high-quality reads, each carrying a distinct molecular identifier. Reads with shared molecular identifiers were discarded instead of being binned into consensus sequences. CDR3 identification, clonotype clustering and error correction used MiTCR with a Q25 quality threshold and the strictest error-elimination algorithm. A nonparametric unseen species model with Euler transformation was used to estimate lower-bound total TCR beta diversity. The public reads were run again by TCRdb, first through fastp at Q25 and then through MiXCR, and only productive beta chains were kept. Entries that share a CDR3 protein sequence are merged under the most common genes and DNA. TCRdb's processing, not the study's, gives the V and J calls here. In all, the sample holds 650,000 to 950,000 distinct CDR3 sequences, and approximately 44% of those were seen once. The biggest ten clones account for about a fifth of the sample.

The approximately 40 donors, aged 6 to 90 years, were systemically healthy Caucasian individuals from Russia. About 9.6 milliliters of peripheral blood were collected from each donor into EDTA-treated Vacutainer tubes. Ficoll-Paque density-gradient centrifugation was used to isolate PBMCs, with at least 6 million obtained per sample. Trizol reagent was used to extract total RNA from PBMCs, with at least 6 micrograms per sample. For every donor, an aliquot of PBMCs went through flow cytometry to measure the percentages of naive CD45RAhigh/CD27high T cells. The sample was blood. Here the chain combines TRBV27 and TRBJ2-7; a stretch of 8 junction bases matches TRBD1. The clonotype comes from a man aged 60-69 years in good health. The DNA is TGTGCCAGCAGTTCCCCCGGGACAGGCAGCTCCTACGAGCAGTACTTC. It encodes CASSSPGTGSSYEQYF.